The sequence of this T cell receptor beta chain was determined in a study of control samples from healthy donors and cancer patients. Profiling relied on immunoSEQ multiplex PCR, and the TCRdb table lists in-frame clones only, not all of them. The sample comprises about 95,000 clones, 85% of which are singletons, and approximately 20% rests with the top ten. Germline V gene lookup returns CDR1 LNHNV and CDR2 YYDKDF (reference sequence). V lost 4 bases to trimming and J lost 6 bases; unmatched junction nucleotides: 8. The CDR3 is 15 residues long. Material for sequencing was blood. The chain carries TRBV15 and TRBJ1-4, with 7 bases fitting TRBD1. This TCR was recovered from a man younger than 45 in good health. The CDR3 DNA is TGTGCCACCAGCAACGGGGGACAGAGTGATGAAAAACTGTTTTTT. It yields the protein CATSNGGQSDEKLFF.